Each of the 28 T cell receptor beta chains below was sequenced from the same sample in a study of blood T cell repertoires in COVID-19. Data came from immunoSEQ multiplex PCR; TCRdb stores just in-frame clones and leaves some out. Of 200,000 to 250,000 clones in the sample, about 88% are singletons; the top ten hold 9.5% to 13%. Sequenced input: peripheral blood. Receptors originate from a woman in her 50s with COVID-19, enrolled during active disease.

The chain has TRBV19 and TRBJ1-5; 7 nucleotides align to TRBD1. The junction had 12 bases not matched to a gene; V was cut back by 6 bases and J by 4 bases. This CDR3 is 16 amino acids long. CDR1 and CDR2 (germline): LNHDA, SQIVND (reference sequence). CDR3 residues: CASRGFPGQQNQPQHF. The CDR3 DNA reads TGTGCCAGTAGAGGGTTTCCGGGACAGCAAAATCAGCCCCAGCATTTT.

The V call is TRBV6-5, the J call TRBJ2-2; 8 positions agree with TRBD2. The J segment lost 6 bases and the V segment lost 2 bases, leaving 8 bases of the junction unmatched. The CDR3 loop spans 16 amino acids. Germline CDR1 and CDR2: MNHEY and SVGAGI. This CDR3 is CASSYLGLASAGELFF. The DNA of the CDR3 is TGTGCCAGCAGTTACCTAGGACTAGCCTCAGCCGGGGAGCTGTTTTTT.

This rearrangement joins TRBV18 to TRBJ1-1, with 9 positions matching TRBD1. CDR1 KGHSH and CDR2 LQKENI come from the germline V gene. The CDR3 has 13 amino acids. V lost 3 bases, J lost 5 bases, and 1 base stayed unmatched. This CDR3 reads CASSPGTGTEAFF. In DNA form, the CDR3 reads TGTGCCAGCTCACCTGGGACAGGGACTGAAGCTTTCTTT.

This chain links TRBV6-1 with TRBJ1-2; D is uncertain. Trimming pared 3 bases from V and 3 bases from J, leaving 17 bases between. The CDR3 contains 16 residues. CDR1 and CDR2 from the germline V gene are MNHNS and SASEGT. CDR3 coding DNA: TGTGCCAGCAGTGATGAGTTCGCCGCGGCGGACTATGGCTACACCTTC. This encodes CASSDEFAAADYGYTF.

The chain joins TRBV7-8 to TRBJ1-2; 7 nucleotides align to TRBD1. CDR1 and CDR2 from the germline V gene are SGHVS and FQNEAQ. V shed 1 base and J 11 bases; nucleotides not matched to a gene: 10. The CDR3 runs to 14 residues. CDR3 coding DNA: TGTGCCAGCAGCTTAGACGAGACGACCAGGGGGTACACCTTC. Its translation: CASSLDETTRGYTF.

The CDR3 sequence is CASSVDEVGGGTDTQYF. The CDR3 bases are TGTGCCAGCAGCGTAGACGAGGTGGGAGGGGGCACAGATACGCAGTATTTT. This chain joins TRBV9 and TRBJ2-3, with 7 bases that match TRBD2. The germline gives CDR1 SGDLS, CDR2 YYNGEE. Trimming took 0 bases from V and 1 from J; bases not matched to a gene: 8. The CDR3 extends over 17 amino acids.

The chain employs TRBV5-3 and TRBJ2-7, with 10 bases identical to TRBD1. TRBV5-3 is designated an ORF whose function remains uncertain. The ends lost 4 bases at V and 0 bases at J; junction bases unmatched: 7. The CDR3 consists of 16 residues. The CDR3: CARSTWTGGSSYEQYV. CDR3 nucleotide sequence: TGTGCCAGAAGCACGTGGACAGGGGGATCCTCCTACGAGCAGTACGTC.

The J gene is TRBJ2-7, the V gene TRBV15; 7 bases are a match to TRBD2. Per germline, CDR1 LNHNV and CDR2 YYDKDF (reference sequence). CDR3 length: 13 residues. V trimming: 0 bases; J trimming: 7 bases; junction bases outside the gene matches: 3. CDR3 loop: CATSREGGEEQYV. The CDR3 DNA reads as TGTGCCACCAGCAGAGAGGGGGGGGAGGAGCAGTACGTC.

The chain combines TRBV7-2 with TRBJ2-1; 7 nucleotides align to TRBD2. V trimming: 4 bases; J trimming: 8 bases; junction bases outside the gene matches: 5. Germline-derived CDR1 and CDR2 are SGHTA and FQGNSA. This CDR3 region has 13 residues. The CDR3 sequence: CASSSPAGYEQFF. The CDR3 region has the DNA TGTGCCAGCAGCTCCCCAGCGGGGTATGAGCAGTTCTTC.

The CDR3, as DNA: TGTGCCAGCAGCTCAAGCCGGGACAGGGTTAACAATGAGCAGTTCTTC. Translated, it gives CASSSSRDRVNNEQFF. The rearrangement joins TRBV7-6 to TRBJ2-1, with 9 bases lining up with TRBD1. V dropped 4 bases and J dropped 5; count of bases not matched to a gene: 9. Germline V gene lookup returns CDR1 SGHVS and CDR2 FNYEAQ. This CDR3 comprises 16 residues. Supplemented by reference TRBV7-6 and TRBJ2-1, the full variable domain reads GAGVSQSPRYKVTKRGQDVALRCDPISGHVSLYWYRQALGQGPEFLTYFNYEAQQDKSGLPNDRFSAERPEGSISTLTIQRTEQRDSAMYRCASSSSRDRVNNEQFFGPGTRLTVL.

V is TRBV19 and J is TRBJ1-2; 12 bases map to TRBD1. J lost 8 bases, V lost 10 bases, and 20 bases had no gene match. CDR1 LNHDA and CDR2 SQIVND come from the germline V gene (reference sequence). This CDR3 is 17 amino acids long. The CDR3 nucleotides read TGTGCCACCCTACCACCGCTCCGGGACAGGGGGCTGAGGGGCTACACCTTC. Translated: CATLPPLRDRGLRGYTF.

This clone was observed a few times. The gene calls are TRBV9 and TRBJ2-7, with D uncertain. The V and J ends lost 0 bases and 6 bases respectively, with 10 bases between them. Germline V gene sequence: CDR1 SGDLS, CDR2 YYNGEE. The CDR3 covers 13 residues. The CDR3 coding sequence is TGTGCCAGCAGCGTAGATGGGCTGGGCGAGCAGTACTTC. Translation: CASSVDGLGEQYF.

This sequence joins TRBV20-1 and TRBJ1-2; 7 bases are a match to TRBD1. The CDR3 runs 11 residues. Trimming cost V 2 bases and J 7 bases; bases outside gene matches: 1. Looked up from germline, CDR1 is DFQATT and CDR2 is SNEGSKA (reference sequence). CDR3 in amino acids: CSARQGVGYTF. CDR3 sequence (DNA): TGCAGTGCTAGACAGGGGGTTGGCTACACCTTC.

The chain joins TRBV13 to TRBJ2-3, with 11 positions matching TRBD2. This CDR3 spans 17 amino acids. Germline trimming cut 1 base from V and 6 bases from J; bases unmatched to any gene: 9. CDR1 is PRHDT and CDR2 is FYEKMQ in the germline V gene (reference sequence). CDR3: CASSLAPPSGGPDTQYF. In DNA, the CDR3 is TGTGCCAGCAGCTTAGCCCCGCCTAGCGGGGGGCCCGATACGCAGTATTTT.

This clone was seen many times. The V and J genes are TRBV2 and TRBJ1-1, with D tentatively TRBD1 (5 bases). V was cut by 7 bases and J by 3 bases, with 18 bases left in between. The germline gives CDR1 SNHLY, CDR2 FYNNEI. This CDR3 spans 15 amino acids. CDR3 sequence: CASMDQGFSDTEAFF. CDR3 nucleotide sequence: TGTGCCAGCATGGACCAGGGTTTTTCGGACACTGAAGCTTTCTTT.

This rearrangement joins TRBV5-1 to TRBJ1-3; a weak D match, TRBD1 (5 bases). The CDR3 is made up of 15 amino acids. V was trimmed by 4 bases and J by 0 bases, leaving 11 bases between them. Looked up from germline, CDR1 is SGHRS and CDR2 is YFSETQ. The CDR3 spells CASSGSGHSGNTIYF. In nucleotides, the CDR3 is TGCGCCAGCAGCGGCTCAGGGCACTCTGGAAACACCATATATTTT. Based on the CDR3 plus reference TRBV5-1 and TRBJ1-3, the full variable domain is KAGVTQTPRYLIKTRGQQVTLSCSPISGHRSVSWYQQTPGQGLQFLFEYFSETQRNKGNFPGRFSGRQFSNSRSEMNVSTLELGDSALYLCASSGSGHSGNTIYFGEGSWLTVV.

J is TRBJ1-6 and V is TRBV7-6; perhaps TRBD1 as D (5 bases). V gave up 3 bases and J gave up 7 bases, with 7 bases separating them. This CDR3 spans 13 amino acids. Germline loops: CDR1 SGHVS, CDR2 FNYEAQ. CDR3 sequence (DNA): TGTGCCAGCAGCTTGTCAGGGAATTCACCCCTCCACTTT. Its translation: CASSLSGNSPLHF.

The chain joins TRBV12-3 or TRBV12-4 to TRBJ2-5, with 7 bases fitting TRBD2. CDR3 length: 13 amino acids. In DNA form, the CDR3 reads TGTGCGATTGGCGGGGGAATAGTGGAGACCCAGTACTTC. Its translation: CAIGGGIVETQYF.

This clone was counted once. The chain employs TRBV24-1 and TRBJ2-1, with 10 bases matching TRBD2. The CDR3 loop spans 13 amino acids. Germline V gives CDR1 KGHDR, CDR2 SFDVKD. The V gene end was trimmed by 7 bases and the J gene end by 9 bases; junction bases not matched to a gene: 5. CDR3 residues: CATRAGGLGEQFF. In nucleotides, the CDR3 is TGTGCCACCAGAGCGGGGGGGCTGGGTGAGCAGTTCTTC.

This chain connects TRBV10-3 to TRBJ2-1, with 9 bases that match TRBD1. The CDR3 runs to 13 residues. The germline CDR1 and CDR2 sequences are ENHRY and SYGVKD. With V trimmed by 7 bases and J by 8 bases, 6 bases remained unmatched. CDR3 amino acids: CAITGTGLDEQFF. The DNA of the CDR3 is TGTGCCATCACCGGGACAGGGCTGGATGAGCAGTTCTTC.

The rearrangement uses TRBV6-5 and TRBJ1-2; D remains ambiguous. The CDR3 extends over 15 amino acids. Deletions cut 5 bases from V and 0 bases from J, with 13 bases between. CDR1 MNHEY and CDR2 SVGAGI come from the germline V gene. CDR3 sequence: CASSTGQAANYGYTF. The CDR3 DNA is TGTGCCAGCAGTACCGGCCAGGCCGCTAACTATGGCTACACCTTC.

The chain recombines TRBV15 with TRBJ2-7; tentative D call: TRBD1 (5 bases). The germline CDR1 and CDR2 sequences are LNHNV and YYDKDF (reference sequence). The CDR3 is 14 amino acids. Trimming took 6 bases from V and 5 from J, leaving 17 bases between them. The CDR3 nucleotides are TGTGCCACCAGAGAAAGCCCAGGGTATCACGAGCAGTACGTC. Its translation is CATRESPGYHEQYV.

This clone was picked up many times. The genes are TRBV5-1 and TRBJ1-1; D unresolved. Germline CDR1 reads SGHRS; CDR2 reads YFSETQ. Trimming left V 0 bases short and J 1 base short, with 4 bases between. The CDR3 totals 13 residues. DNA for the CDR3: TGCGCCAGCAGCTTGGACAGGAACACTGAAGCTTTCTTT. As protein: CASSLDRNTEAFF.

V gene TRBV21-1 combines with J gene TRBJ2-7; no DNA check was done on the table's D call, TRBD2. TRBV21-1 is a known pseudogene. The CDR3 has 15 amino acids. For the CDR3, the DNA is TGTGCCAGCAGCCCACCTTGGCGGAATTCCTACGAGCAGTACGTC. The encoded protein is CASSPPWRNSYEQYV.

V usage is TRBV5-1 and J usage is TRBJ2-3; D possibly corresponds to TRBD1 (5 bases). The CDR3 has 14 residues. V was cut by 4 bases and J by 0 bases, with 9 bases left in between. Germline CDR1 is SGHRS and CDR2 is YFSETQ. CDR3 in amino acids: CASSQQDSTDTQYF. CDR3 sequence (DNA): TGCGCCAGCAGCCAACAGGACAGCACAGATACGCAGTATTTT.

This clone was seen more than once but under ten times. The rearrangement links TRBV28 to TRBJ1-6, with 7 bases lining up with TRBD1. The germline gives CDR1 MDHEN, CDR2 SYDVKM. CDR3 length: 16 residues. Trimming removed 4 bases from V and 7 bases from J; junction bases left unmatched: 10. CDR3 sequence: CASSSGNIQGNSPLHF. CDR3 coding DNA: TGTGCCAGCAGTTCCGGAAATATACAGGGGAATTCACCCCTCCACTTT.

The chain has TRBV10-3 and TRBJ1-1, with D possibly matching TRBD1 (6 bases). Germline V gives CDR1 ENHRY, CDR2 SYGVKD. CDR3 size: 15 residues. Trimming removed 3 bases at V and 4 bases at J, with 15 bases between. The CDR3 DNA sequence: TGTGCCATCAGTGACAGGGACCAGGGGAGCACTGAAGCTTTCTTT. Protein sequence: CAISDRDQGSTEAFF.

This chain connects TRBV5-1 to TRBJ2-2; the D gene is possibly TRBD2 (5 bases). The germline CDR1 and CDR2 sequences are SGHRS and YFSETQ. The CDR3 is 12 residues long. V lost 5 bases, J lost 8 bases, and 10 bases lay in between. CDR3 protein: CASRAEGGELFF. As DNA, the CDR3 is TGCGCCAGCAGAGCCGAGGGAGGGGAGCTGTTTTTT.